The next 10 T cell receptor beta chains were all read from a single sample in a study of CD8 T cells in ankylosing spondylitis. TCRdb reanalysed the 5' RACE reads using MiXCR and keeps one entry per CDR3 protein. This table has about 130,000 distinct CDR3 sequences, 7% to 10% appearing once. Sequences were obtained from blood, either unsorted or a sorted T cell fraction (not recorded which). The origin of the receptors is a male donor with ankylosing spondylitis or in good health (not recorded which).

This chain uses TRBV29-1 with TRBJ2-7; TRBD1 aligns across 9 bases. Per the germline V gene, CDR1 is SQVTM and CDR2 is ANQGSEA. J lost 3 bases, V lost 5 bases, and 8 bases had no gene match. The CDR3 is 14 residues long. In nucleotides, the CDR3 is TGCAGCGTTTCGGGACAGGGCTTGGGCTACGAGCAGTACTTC. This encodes CSVSGQGLGYEQYF.

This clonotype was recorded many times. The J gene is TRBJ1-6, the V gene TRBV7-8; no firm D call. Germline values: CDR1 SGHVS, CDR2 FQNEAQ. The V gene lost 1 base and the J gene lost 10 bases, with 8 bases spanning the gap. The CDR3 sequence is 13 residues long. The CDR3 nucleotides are TGTGCCAGCAGCTTAGGGCTCGAATCACCCCTCCACTTT. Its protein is CASSLGLESPLHF.

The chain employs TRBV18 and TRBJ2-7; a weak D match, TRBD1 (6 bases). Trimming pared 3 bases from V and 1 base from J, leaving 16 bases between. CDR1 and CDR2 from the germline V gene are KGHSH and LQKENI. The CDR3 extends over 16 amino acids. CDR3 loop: CASSPDQGILSYEQYF. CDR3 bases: TGTGCCAGCTCACCGGACCAGGGGATCCTTTCCTACGAGCAGTACTTC.

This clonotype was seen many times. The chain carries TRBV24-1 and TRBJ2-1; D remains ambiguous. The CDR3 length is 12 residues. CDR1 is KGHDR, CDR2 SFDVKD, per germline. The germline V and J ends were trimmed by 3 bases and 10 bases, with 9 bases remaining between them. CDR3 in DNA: TGTGCCACCAGTGATGCAACAGCCGAGCAGTTCTTC. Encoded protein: CATSDATAEQFF.

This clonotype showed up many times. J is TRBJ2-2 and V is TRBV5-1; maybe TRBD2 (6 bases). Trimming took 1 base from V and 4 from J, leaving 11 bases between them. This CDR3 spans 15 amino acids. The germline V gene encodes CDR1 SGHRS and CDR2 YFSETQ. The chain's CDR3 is CASSLSSTSTGELFF. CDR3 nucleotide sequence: TGCGCCAGCAGCTTGTCATCGACTAGCACCGGGGAGCTGTTTTTT.

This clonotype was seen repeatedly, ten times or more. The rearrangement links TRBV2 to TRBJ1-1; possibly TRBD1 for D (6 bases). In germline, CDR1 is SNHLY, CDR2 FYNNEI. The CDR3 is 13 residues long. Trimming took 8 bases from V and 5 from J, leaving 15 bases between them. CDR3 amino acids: CASGPADRTEAFF. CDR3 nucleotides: TGTGCCAGCGGTCCAGCGGACAGAACTGAAGCTTTCTTT.

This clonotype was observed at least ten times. The chain's CDR3 is CASSLVPGTYEQYF. The CDR3 coding sequence is TGCGCCAGCAGCTTGGTTCCAGGGACTTACGAGCAGTACTTC. The rearrangement joins TRBV5-1 to TRBJ2-7; D might be TRBD2 (6 bases). The CDR3 has 14 residues. Germline V lookup: CDR1 SGHRS, CDR2 YFSETQ. Trimming removed 0 bases from V and 4 bases from J, with 11 bases in between.

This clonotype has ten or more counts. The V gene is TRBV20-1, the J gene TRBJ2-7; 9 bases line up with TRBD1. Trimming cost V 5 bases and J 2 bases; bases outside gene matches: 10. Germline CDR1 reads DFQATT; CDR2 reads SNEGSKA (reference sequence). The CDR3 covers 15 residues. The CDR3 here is CSALGTGFFTYEQYF. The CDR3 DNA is TGCAGTGCTCTCGGGACAGGGTTTTTCACCTACGAGCAGTACTTC.

CDR3: CASRATGVVNQPQHF. The CDR3 DNA reads as TGTGCCAGCAGGGCGACAGGGGTTGTCAATCAGCCCCAGCATTTT. The chain joins TRBV6-2 or TRBV6-3 to TRBJ1-5; 8 positions agree with TRBD1. Trimming removed 6 bases from V and 3 bases from J; junction bases left unmatched: 7. Germline CDR1 and CDR2: MNHEY and SVGEGT. This CDR3 is built from 15 residues.

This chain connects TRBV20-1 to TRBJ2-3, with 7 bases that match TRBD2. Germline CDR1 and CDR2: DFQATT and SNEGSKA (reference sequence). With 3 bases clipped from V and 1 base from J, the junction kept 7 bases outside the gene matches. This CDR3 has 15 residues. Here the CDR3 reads CSARAPAGGTDTQYF. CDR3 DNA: TGCAGTGCTAGGGCCCCTGCGGGAGGCACAGATACGCAGTATTTT.